Listed below are T cell receptor beta chains from one sample, sequenced in a study of CD8+ T cells in alopecia areata. Profiling relied on immunoSEQ multiplex PCR, and the TCRdb table lists in-frame clones only, not all of them. Altogether more than 90,000 clones are present, approximately 63% being singletons, with the ten largest covering about a sixth. The sequences come from CD8+ T cells sorted from blood, collected at approximately week 60, from a patient treated with tofacitinib. All receptors come from a human donor with alopecia areata. Both conserved end residues are part of each CDR3. The D gene is left open where the match is weak. Clone size is not always given. Where it is, it says once, few, many or a class for expanded clones.

j_call: TRBJ2-2; v_call: TRBV9; d_call: NA; clone_size: NA; cdr3_aa: CASGQGTDTGELFF; cdr3_nt: TGTGCCAGCGGGCAGGGGACGGACACCGGGGAGCTGTTTTTT
j_call: TRBJ2-7; v_call: TRBV2; d_call: TRBD2; clone_size: NA; cdr3_aa: CASGPGLSYEQYF; cdr3_nt: TGTGCCAGCGGACCGGGACTATCCTACGAGCAGTACTTC
j_call: TRBJ2-2; v_call: TRBV5-1; d_call: NA; clone_size: NA; cdr3_aa: CASSSPTEYTGELFF; cdr3_nt: TGCGCCAGCAGCTCCCCAACCGAATACACCGGGGAGCTGTTTTTT
j_call: TRBJ2-1; v_call: TRBV9; d_call: NA; clone_size: many; cdr3_aa: CASGFVNEQFF; cdr3_nt: TGTGCCAGCGGATTCGTCAATGAGCAGTTCTTC
j_call: TRBJ1-5; v_call: TRBV18; d_call: NA; clone_size: NA; cdr3_aa: CASSPQEDNQPQHF; cdr3_nt: TGTGCCAGCTCACCACAGGAGGACAATCAGCCCCAGCATTTT
j_call: TRBJ2-3; v_call: TRBV9; d_call: NA; clone_size: NA; cdr3_aa: CASSPGVDTQYF; cdr3_nt: TGTGCCAGCAGCCCGGGGGTTGATACGCAGTATTTT
j_call: TRBJ2-1; v_call: TRBV6-5; d_call: NA; clone_size: NA; cdr3_aa: CASSYDGSSYNEQFF; cdr3_nt: TGTGCCAGCAGTTACGACGGTAGCTCCTACAATGAGCAGTTCTTC
j_call: TRBJ2-6; v_call: TRBV29-1; d_call: NA; clone_size: few; cdr3_aa: CSVEGTAGANVLTF; cdr3_nt: TGCAGCGTTGAAGGGACAGCTGGGGCCAACGTCCTGACTTTC
j_call: TRBJ2-1; v_call: TRBV7-2; d_call: NA; clone_size: NA; cdr3_aa: CASSLTGMYNEQFF; cdr3_nt: TGTGCCAGCAGCTTAACAGGGATGTACAATGAGCAGTTCTTC
j_call: TRBJ2-1; v_call: TRBV7-4; d_call: NA; clone_size: few; cdr3_aa: CASSFDHPADEQFF; cdr3_nt: TGTGCCAGCAGCTTCGACCACCCAGCGGACGAGCAGTTCTTC
j_call: TRBJ2-3; v_call: TRBV6-5; d_call: TRBD1; clone_size: NA; cdr3_aa: CASSRTGGDTQYF; cdr3_nt: TGTGCCAGCAGTAGGACAGGGGGAGATACGCAGTATTTT
j_call: TRBJ2-1; v_call: TRBV7-8; d_call: TRBD2; clone_size: few; cdr3_aa: CASSGAGTSSYNEQFF; cdr3_nt: TGTGCCAGCAGCGGCGCGGGGACTAGCTCGTACAATGAGCAGTTCTTC
j_call: TRBJ1-1; v_call: TRBV6-1; d_call: NA; clone_size: few; cdr3_aa: CASRGRGNTEAFF; cdr3_nt: TGTGCCAGCAGGGGAAGAGGGAACACTGAAGCTTTCTTT
j_call: TRBJ2-1; v_call: TRBV11-2; d_call: NA; clone_size: NA; cdr3_aa: CASSLGRGGQFF; cdr3_nt: TGTGCCAGCAGCTTAGGGAGAGGGGGGCAGTTCTTC
j_call: TRBJ1-2; v_call: TRBV19; d_call: TRBD1; clone_size: NA; cdr3_aa: CASTHRDRGGYGYTF; cdr3_nt: TGTGCCAGTACTCACCGGGACAGGGGGGGCTATGGCTACACCTTC
j_call: TRBJ2-1; v_call: TRBV7-8; d_call: NA; clone_size: few; cdr3_aa: CASSLVGAYNEQFF; cdr3_nt: TGTGCCAGCAGCTTAGTCGGGGCTTACAATGAGCAGTTCTTC
j_call: TRBJ2-7; v_call: TRBV7-2; d_call: TRBD1; clone_size: NA; cdr3_aa: CASSNRQGGEQYF; cdr3_nt: TGTGCCAGCAGCAATCGACAGGGTGGGGAGCAGTACTTC
j_call: TRBJ2-5; v_call: TRBV2; d_call: NA; clone_size: NA; cdr3_aa: CASSEVPPGETQYF; cdr3_nt: TGTGCCAGCAGTGAAGTTCCGCCTGGGGAGACCCAGTACTTC
j_call: TRBJ1-2; v_call: TRBV27; d_call: TRBD1; clone_size: once; cdr3_aa: CASSSWTGTIPYGYTF; cdr3_nt: TGTGCCAGCAGTTCATGGACAGGGACAATTCCTTATGGCTACACCTTC
j_call: TRBJ2-3; v_call: TRBV10-3; d_call: TRBD2; clone_size: NA; cdr3_aa: CAISGSGGADTQYF; cdr3_nt: TGTGCCATCAGTGGAAGCGGGGGGGCAGATACGCAGTATTTT
j_call: TRBJ1-2; v_call: TRBV6-1; d_call: NA; clone_size: NA; cdr3_aa: CASSEGTLLSYGYTF; cdr3_nt: TGTGCCAGCAGTGAGGGGACCCTGCTTTCCTATGGCTACACCTTC
j_call: TRBJ1-1; v_call: TRBV6-1; d_call: NA; clone_size: NA; cdr3_aa: CASSEARGTEAFF; cdr3_nt: TGTGCCAGCAGTGAAGCTCGGGGGACTGAAGCTTTCTTT
j_call: TRBJ1-5; v_call: TRBV4-2; d_call: NA; clone_size: NA; cdr3_aa: CASSQEVAVYHRDISPGYNQPQHF; cdr3_nt: TGTGCCAGCAGCCAAGAGGTGGCGGTCTACCACCGGGACATAAGTCCGGGATACAATCAGCCCCAGCATTTT
j_call: TRBJ2-1; v_call: TRBV20-1; d_call: NA; clone_size: NA; cdr3_aa: CSAAGDNEQFF; cdr3_nt: TGCAGTGCCGCCGGGGACAATGAGCAGTTCTTC
j_call: TRBJ1-1; v_call: TRBV30; d_call: NA; clone_size: NA; cdr3_aa: CAWRGNSEAFF; cdr3_nt: TGTGCCTGGAGAGGTAACAGTGAAGCTTTCTTT
j_call: TRBJ1-2; v_call: TRBV6-1; d_call: NA; clone_size: NA; cdr3_aa: CASSEHEERISGYTF; cdr3_nt: TGTGCCAGCAGTGAACACGAGGAGCGGATTTCGGGCTACACCTTC
j_call: TRBJ2-7; v_call: TRBV29-1; d_call: NA; clone_size: few; cdr3_aa: CSVETGTETYEQYF; cdr3_nt: TGCAGCGTTGAGACCGGGACCGAGACCTACGAGCAGTACTTC
j_call: TRBJ1-5; v_call: TRBV13; d_call: NA; clone_size: NA; cdr3_aa: CASSFINQPQHF; cdr3_nt: TGTGCCAGCAGCTTCATAAATCAGCCCCAGCATTTT
j_call: TRBJ2-3; v_call: TRBV7-8; d_call: NA; clone_size: NA; cdr3_aa: CASSLAGWDADTQYF; cdr3_nt: TGTGCCAGCAGCTTAGCGGGGTGGGACGCAGATACGCAGTATTTT
j_call: TRBJ1-5; v_call: TRBV2; d_call: TRBD1; clone_size: NA; cdr3_aa: CASSVAGTGDNQPQHF; cdr3_nt: TGTGCCAGCAGTGTGGCTGGGACAGGCGACAATCAGCCCCAGCATTTT
j_call: TRBJ1-2; v_call: TRBV27; d_call: NA; clone_size: NA; cdr3_aa: CASSFSGFAGYTF; cdr3_nt: TGTGCCAGCAGTTTTTCTGGGTTCGCGGGCTACACCTTC
j_call: TRBJ1-1; v_call: TRBV7-8; d_call: NA; clone_size: NA; cdr3_aa: CASSPWRGRYGTEAFF; cdr3_nt: TGTGCCAGCAGCCCGTGGCGGGGCCGGTATGGCACTGAAGCTTTCTTT
j_call: TRBJ2-3; v_call: TRBV7-3; d_call: NA; clone_size: NA; cdr3_aa: CASSSIGGADTQYF; cdr3_nt: TGTGCCAGCAGCTCCATCGGAGGGGCAGATACGCAGTATTTT
j_call: TRBJ1-2; v_call: TRBV29-1; d_call: NA; clone_size: NA; cdr3_aa: CSVGIGYGYTF; cdr3_nt: TGCAGCGTTGGGATAGGGTATGGCTACACCTTC
j_call: TRBJ2-2; v_call: TRBV5-1; d_call: NA; clone_size: NA; cdr3_aa: CASIGPNTGELFF; cdr3_nt: TGCGCCAGCATTGGACCGAACACCGGGGAGCTGTTTTTT
j_call: TRBJ2-6; v_call: TRBV29-1; d_call: NA; clone_size: NA; cdr3_aa: CSVEGGSGSGANVLTF; cdr3_nt: TGCAGCGTGGAAGGGGGTAGTGGCTCTGGGGCCAACGTCCTGACTTTC
j_call: TRBJ2-1; v_call: TRBV7-6; d_call: TRBD2; clone_size: once; cdr3_aa: CASSHPEAPTSGEYNEQFF; cdr3_nt: TGTGCCAGCAGCCACCCAGAGGCCCCTACTAGCGGGGAATACAATGAGCAGTTCTTC